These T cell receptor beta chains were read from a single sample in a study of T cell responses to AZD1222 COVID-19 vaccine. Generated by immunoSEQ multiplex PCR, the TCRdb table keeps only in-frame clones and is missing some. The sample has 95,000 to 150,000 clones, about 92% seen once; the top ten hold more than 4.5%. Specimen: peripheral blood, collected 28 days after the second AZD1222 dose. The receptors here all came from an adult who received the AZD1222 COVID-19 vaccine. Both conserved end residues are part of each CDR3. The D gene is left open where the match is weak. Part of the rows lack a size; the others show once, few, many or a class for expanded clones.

CASSQEPGTLTDTQYF	TGCGCCAGCAGCCAAGAACCAGGGACCCTCACAGATACGCAGTATTTT	.	TRBV4-1	.	TRBJ2-3
CASSSGAREKLFF	TGCGCCAGCAGTAGCGGGGCCCGCGAAAAACTGTTTTTT	.	TRBV4-1	few	TRBJ1-4
CASSLVAQGASGNTIYF	TGTGCCAGCAGCTTAGTTGCACAGGGGGCATCTGGAAACACCATATATTTT	TRBD1	TRBV7-6	.	TRBJ1-3
CASSLTGFNSPLHF	TGCGCCAGCAGCTTGACAGGATTCAATTCACCCCTCCACTTT	.	TRBV5-1	.	TRBJ1-6
CASSAGVYGYTF	TGTGCCAGCAGCGCCGGGGTGTATGGCTACACCTTC	.	TRBV9	.	TRBJ1-2
CASGSSYNSPLHF	TGTGCCAGCGGGAGCTCCTATAATTCACCCCTCCACTTT	.	TRBV28	.	TRBJ1-6
CASSLAQSSYEQYF	TGTGCCAGCTCCTTAGCTCAGAGCTCCTACGAGCAGTACTTC	.	TRBV18	few	TRBJ2-7
CASSPERTVYNEQFF	TGTGCCAGCTCCCCCGAGCGGACAGTCTACAATGAGCAGTTCTTC	.	TRBV18	.	TRBJ2-1
CASSQGRNEKLFF	TGTGCCAGCAGTCAGGGGCGAAATGAAAAACTGTTTTTT	.	TRBV5-4	.	TRBJ1-4
CASSKTGFLYGYTF	TGTGCCAGCAGCAAAACGGGGTTTCTTTATGGCTACACCTTC	.	TRBV5-6	.	TRBJ1-2
CASSLEAGGFNEQFF	TGCGCCAGCAGCTTGGAGGCGGGGGGCTTTAATGAGCAGTTCTTC	TRBD2	TRBV5-1	.	TRBJ2-1
CASSPRGSQETQYF	TGTGCCAGCAGCCCCCGGGGCAGCCAAGAGACCCAGTACTTC	.	TRBV7-6	.	TRBJ2-5
CASSLGTGQGPQGQYF	TGTGCCAGCAGTTTAGGGACGGGACAGGGCCCTCAAGGGCAGTACTTC	TRBD1	TRBV27	.	TRBJ2-7
CASPNTGGELFF	TGTGCCAGTCCGAACACGGGCGGGGAGCTGTTTTTT	.	TRBV19	.	TRBJ2-2
CASSLLETQYF	TGTGCCAGCAGCTTGCTGGAGACCCAGTACTTC	.	TRBV7-9	.	TRBJ2-5
CASTLASGTQSEQFF	TGTGCCAGCACTCTGGCTAGCGGAACCCAGTCTGAGCAGTTCTTC	TRBD2	TRBV2	.	TRBJ2-1
CASSSSAAGYNSPLHF	TGCGCCAGCAGCTCGTCCGCCGCCGGGTATAATTCACCCCTCCACTTT	.	TRBV5-1	.	TRBJ1-6
CASSQDLSSDEQYF	TGCGCCAGCAGCCAAGATCTGAGTTCAGACGAGCAGTACTTC	.	TRBV4-3	.	TRBJ2-7
CASSSGRTQPQHF	TGTGCCAGCAGTTCGGGACGGACTCAGCCCCAGCATTTT	.	TRBV6-2/TRBV6-3	.	TRBJ1-5
CASSVSGDQPQHF	TGCGCCAGCAGTGTCTCAGGGGATCAGCCCCAGCATTTT	.	TRBV10-2	.	TRBJ1-5
CASSSPNEKLFF	TGTGCCAGCAGTTCTCCAAATGAAAAACTGTTTTTT	.	TRBV12-3/TRBV12-4	.	TRBJ1-4
CASSPHRGGGGAYEQYF	TGTGCCAGCAGCCCCCACCGGGGCGGCGGGGGGGCCTACGAGCAGTACTTC	TRBD2	TRBV6-2/TRBV6-3	.	TRBJ2-7
CAISDLGGTGNTIYF	TGTGCCATCAGTGACTTGGGGGGTACAGGAAACACCATATATTTT	.	TRBV10-3	.	TRBJ1-3
CASSPGQGWTDTQYF	TGTGCCAGCAGCCCGGGACAGGGGTGGACAGATACGCAGTATTTT	TRBD1	TRBV3-1/TRBV3-2	.	TRBJ2-3
CASSLPGRGSETQYF	TGTGCCAGCTCACTCCCGGGTCGGGGGAGTGAGACCCAGTACTTC	.	TRBV18	.	TRBJ2-5
CASSQTPLADSTDTQYF	TGCGCCAGCAGTCAGACACCCCTAGCGGATAGCACAGATACGCAGTATTTT	TRBD2	TRBV4-3	.	TRBJ2-3
CASGLGWGHFEQYF	TGTGCTAGTGGTCTTGGGTGGGGACACTTCGAGCAGTACTTC	.	TRBV12-5	.	TRBJ2-7
CASSKGLQGTDTQYF	TGTGCCAGCAGTAAGGGACTGCAAGGCACAGATACGCAGTATTTT	.	TRBV6-5	.	TRBJ2-3
CSVDKDGRLNTEAFF	TGCAGCGTTGATAAGGACGGACGGCTGAACACTGAAGCTTTCTTT	.	TRBV29-1	.	TRBJ1-1
CSVVKPPRGTQYF	TGCAGCGTTGTCAAACCACCCCGGGGTACGCAGTATTTT	.	TRBV29-1	.	TRBJ2-3
CATSRWGGVKEQFF	TGTGCCACCAGCAGGTGGGGCGGGGTTAAAGAGCAGTTCTTC	.	TRBV15	once	TRBJ2-1
CASSQDRVQGNSPLHF	TGTGCCAGCAGCCAAGATCGGGTGCAGGGAAATTCACCCCTCCACTTT	.	TRBV3-1/TRBV3-2	.	TRBJ1-6
CASSSYRGAGYGYTF	TGTGCCAGCAGTTCGTACAGGGGAGCGGGCTATGGCTACACCTTC	TRBD1	TRBV14	.	TRBJ1-2
CASSFRQGAGTGELFF	TGTGCCAGCAGCTTTAGACAGGGGGCGGGCACCGGGGAGCTGTTTTTT	TRBD1	TRBV7-8	.	TRBJ2-2
CASTTGSSPLHF	TGTGCCAGCACTACGGGGAGTTCACCCCTCCACTTT	.	TRBV6-5	once	TRBJ1-6
CASSFGVDVTEAFF	TGTGCCAGCAGCTTTGGGGTGGACGTTACTGAAGCTTTCTTT	.	TRBV5-6	.	TRBJ1-1
CASSPGGPIYNEQFF	TGTGCCAGCAGCCCCGGGGGACCTATCTACAATGAGCAGTTCTTC	.	TRBV11-3	.	TRBJ2-1
CASSAGGGPEAFF	TGTGCCAGCAGCGCCGGTGGGGGACCTGAAGCTTTCTTT	.	TRBV28	.	TRBJ1-1
CATRLTGNYGYTF	TGTGCCACCAGACTAACAGGGAACTATGGCTACACCTTC	.	TRBV27	.	TRBJ1-2
CASSHGNSYGYTF	TGTGCCAGCAGCCACGGGAATAGCTATGGCTACACCTTC	.	TRBV5-6	once	TRBJ1-2
CASSIRVTDEKLFF	TGTGCCAGTAGTATTAGGGTCACAGATGAAAAACTGTTTTTT	.	TRBV19	.	TRBJ1-4
CASSFLRTGELFF	TGTGCCAGCAGCTTCCTTCGGACCGGGGAGCTGTTTTTT	.	TRBV7-8	once	TRBJ2-2
CASSYGQPTYEQYF	TGTGCCAGCAGTTACGGACAGCCCACCTACGAGCAGTACTTC	.	TRBV6-6	.	TRBJ2-7
CASSLGLAGGRTGELFF	TGTGCCAGCAGCTTAGGACTAGCGGGGGGGCGGACCGGGGAGCTGTTTTTT	TRBD2	TRBV7-2	.	TRBJ2-2
CASSSGGGYTEAFF	TGTGCCAGTAGCTCTGGGGGGGGGTACACTGAAGCTTTCTTT	.	TRBV19	.	TRBJ1-1
CASSLTVLGPIAYEQYF	TGTGCCAGCAGTTTAACCGTCCTGGGACCTATCGCCTACGAGCAGTACTTC	.	TRBV27	.	TRBJ2-7
CASSTGIAEAFF	TGTGCCAGCAGCACGGGGATCGCTGAAGCTTTCTTT	.	TRBV13	.	TRBJ1-1
CASSQDRQGRTGELFF	TGCGCCAGCAGCCAAGATCGACAGGGAAGGACCGGGGAGCTGTTTTTT	TRBD1	TRBV4-3	.	TRBJ2-2
CASSSGQGGETQYF	TGTGCCAGCAGTTCGGGACAGGGAGGGGAGACCCAGTACTTC	TRBD1	TRBV6-5	.	TRBJ2-5
CSVPLGGSNYGYTF	TGCAGCGTGCCCCTTGGGGGATCTAACTATGGCTACACCTTC	.	TRBV29-1	.	TRBJ1-2
CASSLEDSPYQKLFF	TGTGCCAGCAGCTTGGAGGACAGCCCGTACCAAAAACTGTTTTTT	.	TRBV27	.	TRBJ1-4
CASSLRTGAMTEAFF	TGTGCCAGCAGCTTAAGGACAGGGGCTATGACTGAAGCTTTCTTT	TRBD1	TRBV7-8	.	TRBJ1-1
CATSEELTGELFF	TGTGCCACCAGTGAGGAGTTGACCGGGGAGCTGTTTTTT	.	TRBV24-1	once	TRBJ2-2
CASSSPASTQYF	TGTGCCAGCAGCTCACCGGCGAGTACGCAGTATTTT	.	TRBV13	.	TRBJ2-3
CASSNRAAEAFF	TGTGCCAGTAGTAACAGGGCGGCTGAAGCTTTCTTT	.	TRBV19	.	TRBJ1-1